The T cell receptor (beta chain) under discussion was sequenced for a study of T cells in Graves' hyperthyroidism and ophthalmopathy. This clonotype was counted between two and nine times. Its target is not known. V was pared by 4 bases and J by 3 bases, with 2 bases of the junction left unmatched. Germline CDR1 and CDR2: SEHNR and FQNEAQ (reference sequence). The CDR3 runs 14 residues. Study-level points and caveats: Progression to ophthalmopathy was predicted a median of about 6.6 months early. Within blood appeared most thyroid clonotypes that had expanded above 0.001.

Criteria for exclusion of patients were uncontrolled infection, other autoimmune disease, pregnancy or lactation. The investigators amplified TCR beta CDR3 regions from RNA transcripts. Using the HTBI primer set, a first-round RT-PCR was run on the TCR CDR3. TCRdb analysed the multiplex PCR reads with MiXCR anew, one entry per CDR3 protein. The data show hundreds of thousands of distinct CDR3 sequences, roughly an eighth seen once. This clonotype was sampled from a middle-aged woman with Graves' ophthalmopathy. The sample taken for sequencing was blood. This sequence joins TRBV7-9 and TRBJ1-4; 7 bases align to TRBD1. CDR3 residues: CASSSGGSNEKLFF. The CDR3 DNA reads TGTGCCAGCAGCTCAGGGGGTTCTAATGAAAAACTGTTTTTT. The complete variable domain, with remaining parts taken from reference TRBV7-9 and TRBJ1-4, reads DTGVSQNPRHKITKRGQNVTFRCDPISEHNRLYWYRQTLGQGPEFLTYFQNEAQLEKSRLLSDRFSAERPKGSFSTLEIQRTEQGDSAMYLCASSSGGSNEKLFFGSGTQLSVL.